The 8 T cell receptor beta chains in this list originate from one sample, sequenced in a study of blood T cell repertoires in COVID-19. Sequencing was performed with immunoSEQ multiplex PCR; in TCRdb, only in-frame clones are kept and a portion is missing. The sample holds over 120,000 clones, roughly 76% seen once. Sequencing was carried out using peripheral blood. These receptors were collected from a woman aged 50 to 60 with active or convalescent COVID-19.

The chain has TRBV27 and TRBJ2-3, with D tentatively TRBD1 (6 bases). The CDR3 spans 14 residues. Trimming stripped 0 bases from V and 6 bases from J, with 10 bases between. Germline-derived CDR1 and CDR2 are MNHEY and SMNVEV (reference sequence). In nucleotides, the CDR3 is TGTGCCAGCAGTTTATCTCAGGGGTTCGATACGCAGTATTTT. This codes for CASSLSQGFDTQYF.

With respect to this clone: A much larger clone is a single base away; this may be a read error. The same CDR3 is also encoded by other DNA sequences in this sample. This sequence joins TRBV19 and TRBJ2-3, with D tentatively TRBD1 or TRBD2 (6 bases each). The CDR3 consists of 15 residues. CDR1 LNHDA and CDR2 SQIVND come from the germline V gene (reference sequence). The CDR3 nucleotides read TGCGCCAGTAGTATAGCGGCAGGGGTTGCAGATACGCAGTATTTT. Translation gives CASSIAAGVADTQYF.

This sequence joins TRBV7-2 and TRBJ2-1; 9 nucleotides line up with TRBD2. V shed 5 bases and J 3 bases; nucleotides not matched to a gene: 8. The CDR3 is 16 residues long. Per germline, CDR1 SGHTA and CDR2 FQGNSA. The CDR3 sequence: CASSQTGLASYNEQFF. The CDR3 DNA reads TGTGCCAGCAGCCAGACCGGACTAGCGAGCTACAATGAGCAGTTCTTC.

The rearrangement uses TRBV6-2 or TRBV6-3 and TRBJ2-7; TRBD1 agrees at 8 bases. Trimming removed 5 bases from V and 4 bases from J; junction bases left unmatched: 16. The CDR3 length is 17 residues. Germline V gives CDR1 MNHEY, CDR2 SVGEGT. The CDR3 DNA is TGTGCCAGCAGTAAATTCCAAACCGGGACAGGAGAGTACGAGCAGTACTTC. The encoded protein is CASSKFQTGTGEYEQYF.

This chain connects TRBV30 to TRBJ1-2, with D perhaps TRBD1 (5 bases). The germline CDR1 and CDR2 sequences are GTSNPN and SVGIG (reference sequence). The CDR3 covers 13 residues. V lost 4 bases and J lost 6, with 15 bases in between. DNA of the CDR3: TGTGCCTGGAAGCATTCCGGGGGTCATGGCTACACCTTC. Translation gives CAWKHSGGHGYTF.

This rearrangement joins TRBV29-1 to TRBJ1-1; the match to TRBD1 covers 10 bases. Germline values: CDR1 SQVTM, CDR2 ANQGSEA. The CDR3 totals 14 residues. The V gene end was trimmed by 3 bases and the J gene end by 3 bases; junction bases not matched to a gene: 4. The CDR3 coding sequence is TGCAGCGTTGATCCGACAGGGGGCTACACTGAAGCTTTCTTT. This encodes CSVDPTGGYTEAFF.

The chain has TRBV18 and TRBJ1-1, with TRBD1 as a possible D gene (5 bases). The V gene lost 6 bases and the J gene lost 1 base, with 9 bases spanning the gap. The CDR3 is 13 amino acids. In germline, CDR1 is KGHSH, CDR2 LQKENI. The DNA for the CDR3 is TGTGCCAGCTCGGGGGGTACGAACACTGAAGCTTTCTTT. Translating it yields CASSGGTNTEAFF.

The chain is built from TRBV11-2 and TRBJ2-5, with D maybe TRBD2 (5 bases). This CDR3 is built from 16 residues. V was pared by 2 bases and J by 4 bases, with 17 bases between. Germline-derived CDR1 and CDR2 are SGHAT and FQNNGV. The chain's CDR3 is CASSLTGNGIVETQYF. The CDR3 DNA reads as TGTGCCAGCAGCTTAACCGGGAACGGGATTGTAGAGACCCAGTACTTC.